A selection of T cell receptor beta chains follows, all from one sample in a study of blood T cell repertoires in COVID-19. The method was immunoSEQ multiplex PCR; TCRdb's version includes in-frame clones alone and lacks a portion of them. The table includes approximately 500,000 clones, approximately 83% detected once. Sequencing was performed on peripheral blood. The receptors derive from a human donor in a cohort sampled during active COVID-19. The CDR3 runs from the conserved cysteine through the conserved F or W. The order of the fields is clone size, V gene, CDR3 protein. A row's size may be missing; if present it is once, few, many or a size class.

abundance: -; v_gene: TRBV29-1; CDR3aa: CSVDRGGHYGYTF
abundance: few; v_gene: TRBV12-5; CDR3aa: CASLSGGQETQYF
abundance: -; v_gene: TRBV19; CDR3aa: CASSARPRGRDTEAFF
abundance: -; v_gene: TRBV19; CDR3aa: CASSISPNTEAFF
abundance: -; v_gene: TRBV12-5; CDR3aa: CASGLTGAYLDTQYF
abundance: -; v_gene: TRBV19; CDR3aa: CATRAGVNYGYTF
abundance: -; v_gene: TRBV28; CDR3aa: CASETGSPYYGYTF
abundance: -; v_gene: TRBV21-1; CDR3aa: CASSKVGTSDKLNTFTGELFF
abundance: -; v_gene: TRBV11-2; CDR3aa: CASSPTLAGGTDTQYF
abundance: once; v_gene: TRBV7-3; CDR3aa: CASSPFATGVLGETQYF
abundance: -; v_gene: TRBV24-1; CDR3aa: CATSERGQETQYF
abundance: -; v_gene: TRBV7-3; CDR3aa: CASSLTTLWSNEQFF
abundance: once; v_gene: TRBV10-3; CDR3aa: CAISESDSQYYGYTF
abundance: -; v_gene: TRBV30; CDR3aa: CALRLAGGRDEQFF